This T cell receptor (beta chain) was identified in a study of cytomegalovirus exposure and HLA in healthy donors. The PCR was carried out with 60 Vbeta primers and 13 Jbeta primers. TCRdb's copy holds only in-frame clones and misses some; the assay was immunoSEQ multiplex PCR. This table has under 130,000 clones, 60% to 70% appearing once. Unmatched junction bases numbered 1, after V lost 7 bases and J lost 4 bases. The CDR3 runs 12 residues. Looked up from germline, CDR1 is SGHNT and CDR2 is YYREEE (reference sequence). This TCR was recovered from a woman between 45 and 60 years old in good health and CMV-seronegative. The chain employs TRBV5-4 and TRBJ2-1, with 8 bases fitting TRBD1. Sample: PBMCs. The CDR3 coding sequence is TGTGCCAGCGGACAGGGATACAATGAGCAGTTCTTC. Translated, it gives CASGQGYNEQFF.